These 4 T cell receptor beta chains came from one sample sequenced in a study of breast tumors, draining lymph nodes, adjacent tissues listed by TCRdb under 2016. Lymph node samples came from the axillary draining lymph nodes of breast cancer patients. Receptor libraries were prepared by multiplex PCR. Sequencer: Illumina HiSeq 2000. In TCRdb, the public reads were trimmed at Q25 with fastp and aligned with MiXCR, with productive beta chains retained. Every distinct CDR3 protein forms one entry, paired with its most common genes and DNA. The sample table holds under 250,000 distinct CDR3 sequences, of which 32% were seen once. The top ten constitute over 1.1% of the sample. Sequenced sample: axillary lymph node tissue. These receptor sequences come from a female donor with breast cancer. Some clones in this sample may be carry-over from other donors' samples.

In regard to this clonotype: Likely a read error: the CDR3 ends without its conserved phenylalanine or tryptophan. It is unclear where the CDR3 begins or ends on the DNA, so no DNA is shown, and the CDR3 is as TCRdb lists it. The chain links TRBV28 to TRBJ2-3; TRBD2 is the table's D call and was not checked against the DNA. The CDR3 is 12 residues long, ends included. Germline assignment: CDR1 MDHEN and CDR2 SYDVKM. This CDR3 reads CASSLRSGQREL.

As regards this clonotype: Given a much more abundant clone one base away, this may be a read error. The chain recombines TRBV7-2 with TRBJ2-1, with no clear D. Germline lookup yields CDR1 SGHTA and CDR2 FQGNSA. The CDR3 loop spans 15 amino acids. CDR3: CAGSVLGSSYNEQFF. CDR3 bases: TGTGCCGGCAGTGTATTGGGAAGCTCCTACAATGAGCAGTTCTTC.

This clonotype was observed once. Possible read error: a much larger clone is one base away. The chain is built from TRBV6-2 or TRBV6-3 and TRBJ2-2; no definite D call. V was trimmed by 6 bases and J by 5 bases, leaving 13 bases between them. This CDR3 is built from 14 residues. The germline gives CDR1 MNHEY, CDR2 SVGEGT. The CDR3 DNA follows: TGTGCCAGCAGACACCCGTACCGTACCGGGGAGCTGTTTTTT. The encoded protein is CASRHPYRTGELFF.

This clonotype was detected ten times or more. The V call is TRBV20-1, the J call TRBJ2-7; D is perhaps TRBD2 (6 bases). Between the trimmed V and J ends, which lost 4 bases and 0 bases, there was a span of 13 bases. This CDR3 has 14 residues. Looked up from germline, CDR1 is DFQATT and CDR2 is SNEGSKA (reference sequence). CDR3 residues: CSAKSSGYSYEQYF. Here the CDR3 DNA reads TGCAGTGCTAAGAGTAGCGGTTACTCCTACGAGCAGTACTTC.